Listed below are T cell receptor beta chains from one sample, sequenced in a study of OX40 agonist ivuxolimab in advanced cancers. Assay: immunoSEQ multiplex PCR; the TCRdb copy retains only in-frame clones and omits some. The sample carries some 52,000 clones, 90% to 95% recorded once. The input for sequencing was CD4+ or CD8+ T cells sorted from blood, taken in a trial of the OX40 agonist ivuxolimab. The receptors shown here come from an adult with an advanced solid tumor such as melanoma, head and neck, liver or kidney cancer. CDR3s include the opening cysteine and the closing phenylalanine or tryptophan. D genes are given only for firm matches. Expanded clones are given a class, and other clones once, few, many or no size at all.

j_call: TRBJ2-7
cdr3_length: 14
clone_size: NA
d_call: NA
v_call: TRBV27
cdr3_aa: CASSQGQRVYEQYF
cdr3_nt: TGTGCCAGCAGTCAGGGTCAGAGGGTCTACGAGCAGTACTTC

j_call: TRBJ2-1
cdr3_length: 15
clone_size: NA
d_call: NA
v_call: TRBV27
cdr3_aa: CASRISGDRYNEQFF
cdr3_nt: TGTGCCAGCAGGATCTCGGGAGACAGATACAATGAGCAGTTCTTC

j_call: TRBJ2-7
cdr3_length: 14
clone_size: NA
d_call: TRBD1
v_call: TRBV5-4
cdr3_aa: CASSLGTGLSEQYF
cdr3_nt: TGTGCCAGCAGCTTAGGGACAGGGTTATCCGAGCAGTACTTC

j_call: TRBJ1-1
cdr3_length: 11
clone_size: NA
d_call: TRBD1
v_call: TRBV6-1
cdr3_aa: CASVEDRAAFF
cdr3_nt: TGTGCCAGCGTAGAGGACAGGGCGGCTTTCTTT

j_call: TRBJ2-5
cdr3_length: 13
clone_size: NA
d_call: NA
v_call: TRBV6-6
cdr3_aa: CASSQTGSETQYF
cdr3_nt: TGTGCCAGCAGCCAAACAGGGTCGGAGACCCAGTACTTC

j_call: TRBJ1-5
cdr3_length: 14
clone_size: NA
d_call: NA
v_call: TRBV6-5
cdr3_aa: CASSYSGGDQPQHF
cdr3_nt: TGTGCCAGCAGTTACTCGGGGGGGGACCAGCCCCAGCATTTT

j_call: TRBJ2-7
cdr3_length: 14
clone_size: NA
d_call: TRBD1
v_call: TRBV28
cdr3_aa: CASSYRGVTLEQYF
cdr3_nt: TGTGCCAGCAGTTACAGGGGCGTCACCCTCGAGCAGTACTTC

j_call: TRBJ1-5
cdr3_length: 15
clone_size: NA
d_call: TRBD1
v_call: TRBV28
cdr3_aa: CASSSGQGDNQPQHF
cdr3_nt: TGTGCCAGCAGTTCGGGACAGGGTGACAATCAGCCCCAGCATTTT

j_call: TRBJ1-5
cdr3_length: 14
clone_size: NA
d_call: NA
v_call: TRBV5-8
cdr3_aa: CASSLDPSNQPQHF
cdr3_nt: TGTGCCAGCAGCTTGGACCCAAGCAATCAGCCCCAGCATTTT

j_call: TRBJ2-5
cdr3_length: 15
clone_size: NA
d_call: TRBD2
v_call: TRBV11-2
cdr3_aa: CASSPGAGREETQYF
cdr3_nt: TGTGCCAGCAGCCCCGGGGCAGGGAGGGAAGAGACCCAGTACTTC

j_call: TRBJ2-7
cdr3_length: 12
clone_size: NA
d_call: NA
v_call: TRBV9
cdr3_aa: CASSVAGDEQYF
cdr3_nt: TGTGCCAGCAGCGTAGCAGGGGACGAGCAGTACTTC

j_call: TRBJ2-7
cdr3_length: 15
clone_size: NA
d_call: TRBD2
v_call: TRBV28
cdr3_aa: CASSLLVAGGYEQYF
cdr3_nt: TGTGCCAGCAGTTTATTGGTAGCGGGAGGATACGAGCAGTACTTC

j_call: TRBJ1-5
cdr3_length: 15
clone_size: few
d_call: TRBD1
v_call: TRBV2
cdr3_aa: CASSVLQGVGQPQHF
cdr3_nt: TGTGCCAGCAGCGTTCTACAGGGGGTTGGTCAGCCCCAGCATTTT

j_call: TRBJ2-7
cdr3_length: 19
clone_size: NA
d_call: TRBD2
v_call: TRBV27
cdr3_aa: CASKGIGSGGFTLSYEQYF
cdr3_nt: TGTGCCAGCAAGGGGATTGGTAGCGGGGGGTTCACCCTCTCCTACGAGCAGTACTTC

j_call: TRBJ2-5
cdr3_length: 14
clone_size: NA
d_call: TRBD1
v_call: TRBV6-5
cdr3_aa: CASSSGQGQETQYF
cdr3_nt: TGTGCCAGCAGTTCCGGACAGGGGCAAGAGACCCAGTACTTC

j_call: TRBJ2-1
cdr3_length: 16
clone_size: NA
d_call: NA
v_call: TRBV7-7
cdr3_aa: CASSLEIWGSVNEQFF
cdr3_nt: TGTGCTAGCAGCTTAGAGATTTGGGGGAGCGTGAATGAGCAGTTCTTC

j_call: TRBJ1-1
cdr3_length: 14
clone_size: NA
d_call: NA
v_call: TRBV7-6
cdr3_aa: CASSLTDDGTEAFF
cdr3_nt: TGTGCCAGCAGCTTGACAGATGACGGCACTGAAGCTTTCTTT

j_call: TRBJ2-2
cdr3_length: 17
clone_size: NA
d_call: NA
v_call: TRBV4-3
cdr3_aa: CASSQEWGSFNTGELFF
cdr3_nt: TGCGCCAGCAGCCAAGAATGGGGCAGTTTCAACACCGGGGAGCTGTTTTTT

j_call: TRBJ2-2
cdr3_length: 13
clone_size: NA
d_call: NA
v_call: TRBV19
cdr3_aa: CASSIGVSGELFF
cdr3_nt: TGTGCCAGTAGTATAGGGGTCAGCGGGGAGCTGTTTTTT

j_call: TRBJ1-2
cdr3_length: 13
clone_size: NA
d_call: NA
v_call: TRBV25-1
cdr3_aa: CASSESGFGGYTF
cdr3_nt: TGTGCCAGCAGTGAATCGGGCTTTGGTGGCTACACCTTC

j_call: TRBJ2-7
cdr3_length: 14
clone_size: once
d_call: NA
v_call: TRBV27
cdr3_aa: CASSHTRGSYEQYF
cdr3_nt: TGTGCCAGCAGTCATACAAGGGGAAGCTACGAGCAGTACTTC

j_call: TRBJ2-7
cdr3_length: 16
clone_size: NA
d_call: TRBD1
v_call: TRBV28
cdr3_aa: CASSSPRTGATYEQYF
cdr3_nt: TGTGCCAGCAGTTCCCCCCGGACAGGGGCCACCTACGAGCAGTACTTC

j_call: TRBJ2-5
cdr3_length: 10
clone_size: NA
d_call: NA
v_call: TRBV2
cdr3_aa: CAGDQETQYF
cdr3_nt: TGTGCCGGGGACCAAGAGACCCAGTACTTC

j_call: TRBJ2-3
cdr3_length: 15
clone_size: once
d_call: TRBD2
v_call: TRBV5-8
cdr3_aa: CASSGGRASTDTQYF
cdr3_nt: TGTGCCAGCAGCGGAGGGAGGGCTAGCACAGATACGCAGTATTTT

j_call: TRBJ1-2
cdr3_length: 14
clone_size: NA
d_call: NA
v_call: TRBV4-1
cdr3_aa: CASSPYSPAGGYTF
cdr3_nt: TGCGCCAGCAGCCCCTATAGTCCAGCCGGGGGCTACACCTTC

j_call: TRBJ2-2
cdr3_length: 18
clone_size: NA
d_call: TRBD2
v_call: TRBV5-1
cdr3_aa: CASSRGLAGGANTGELFF
cdr3_nt: TGCGCCAGCAGCCGGGGACTAGCGGGAGGCGCGAACACCGGGGAGCTGTTTTTT

j_call: TRBJ2-7
cdr3_length: 14
clone_size: NA
d_call: NA
v_call: TRBV28
cdr3_aa: CASRPTGGGSEQYF
cdr3_nt: TGTGCCAGCAGGCCCACGGGTGGGGGCTCCGAGCAGTACTTC

j_call: TRBJ2-1
cdr3_length: 15
clone_size: once
d_call: NA
v_call: TRBV5-1
cdr3_aa: CASSPGTSSYNEQFF
cdr3_nt: TGCGCCAGCAGCCCAGGGACAAGCTCCTACAATGAGCAGTTCTTC

j_call: TRBJ2-4
cdr3_length: 16
clone_size: NA
d_call: NA
v_call: TRBV28
cdr3_aa: CASRPAVWDTKNIQYF
cdr3_nt: TGTGCCAGCAGACCCGCCGTCTGGGACACGAAAAACATTCAGTACTTC

j_call: TRBJ2-7
cdr3_length: 15
clone_size: NA
d_call: TRBD2
v_call: TRBV11-2
cdr3_aa: CASSLLPSGTYEQYF
cdr3_nt: TGTGCCAGCAGCTTATTGCCTAGCGGGACCTACGAGCAGTACTTC

j_call: TRBJ2-2
cdr3_length: 11
clone_size: NA
d_call: NA
v_call: TRBV28
cdr3_aa: CASSLRRELFF
cdr3_nt: TGTGCCAGCAGTTTAAGACGGGAGCTGTTTTTT

j_call: TRBJ1-3
cdr3_length: 18
clone_size: NA
d_call: NA
v_call: TRBV4-1
cdr3_aa: CASSQEAEDRISGNTIYF
cdr3_nt: TGCGCCAGCAGCCAAGAAGCGGAAGACCGTATCTCTGGAAACACCATATATTTT

j_call: TRBJ2-5
cdr3_length: 13
clone_size: NA
d_call: NA
v_call: TRBV28
cdr3_aa: CASSWGTPETQYF
cdr3_nt: TGTGCCAGCAGTTGGGGGACACCAGAGACCCAGTACTTC

j_call: TRBJ2-7
cdr3_length: 14
clone_size: NA
d_call: NA
v_call: TRBV4-1
cdr3_aa: CASSRGTGTYEQYF
cdr3_nt: TGCGCCAGCAGCCGCGGGACGGGAACCTACGAGCAGTACTTC

j_call: TRBJ2-7
cdr3_length: 14
clone_size: NA
d_call: NA
v_call: TRBV15
cdr3_aa: CATSSGIGGNEQYF
cdr3_nt: TGTGCCACCAGCAGCGGTATCGGGGGAAACGAGCAGTACTTC

j_call: TRBJ2-1
cdr3_length: 17
clone_size: NA
d_call: TRBD2
v_call: TRBV19
cdr3_aa: CASSATSGEHSYNEQFF
cdr3_nt: TGTGCCAGTAGCGCGACTAGCGGGGAACACTCCTACAATGAGCAGTTCTTC

j_call: TRBJ1-1
cdr3_length: 13
clone_size: NA
d_call: NA
v_call: TRBV5-5
cdr3_aa: CASSLGTNTEAFF
cdr3_nt: TGTGCCAGCAGCTTGGGGACAAACACTGAAGCTTTCTTT

j_call: TRBJ2-1
cdr3_length: 13
clone_size: NA
d_call: TRBD1
v_call: TRBV28
cdr3_aa: CASRGTDYNEQFF
cdr3_nt: TGTGCCAGCAGGGGGACAGACTACAATGAGCAGTTCTTC

j_call: TRBJ2-7
cdr3_length: 15
clone_size: NA
d_call: NA
v_call: TRBV6-5
cdr3_aa: CASSSQPTPLYEQYF
cdr3_nt: TGTGCCAGCAGTTCCCAACCAACCCCCCTATACGAGCAGTACTTC

j_call: TRBJ2-5
cdr3_length: 15
clone_size: NA
d_call: TRBD2
v_call: TRBV11-2
cdr3_aa: CASSPRTGGIETQYF
cdr3_nt: TGTGCCAGCAGTCCTAGGACGGGGGGTATCGAGACCCAGTACTTC

j_call: TRBJ2-5
cdr3_length: 15
clone_size: NA
d_call: NA
v_call: TRBV7-9
cdr3_aa: CASITSRGRQETQYF
cdr3_nt: TGTGCCAGCATCACCTCGAGGGGGAGGCAAGAGACCCAGTACTTC

j_call: TRBJ2-2
cdr3_length: 17
clone_size: NA
d_call: TRBD1
v_call: TRBV28
cdr3_aa: CASSLFGTGDNTGELFF
cdr3_nt: TGTGCCAGCAGTTTGTTTGGGACAGGGGATAACACCGGGGAGCTGTTTTTT

j_call: TRBJ1-1
cdr3_length: 15
clone_size: NA
d_call: NA
v_call: TRBV19
cdr3_aa: CASTPGAGIDTEAFF
cdr3_nt: TGTGCCAGTACCCCCGGGGCGGGGATTGACACTGAAGCTTTCTTT

j_call: TRBJ1-1
cdr3_length: 15
clone_size: NA
d_call: NA
v_call: TRBV9
cdr3_aa: CASSGRTANDTEAFF
cdr3_nt: TGTGCCAGCAGCGGCCGGACAGCGAATGACACTGAAGCTTTCTTT

j_call: TRBJ2-7
cdr3_length: 16
clone_size: NA
d_call: TRBD1
v_call: TRBV4-3
cdr3_aa: CASSQDATGGAYEQYF
cdr3_nt: TGCGCCAGCAGCCAAGACGCGACAGGGGGGGCCTACGAGCAGTACTTC

j_call: TRBJ2-2
cdr3_length: 19
clone_size: NA
d_call: NA
v_call: TRBV2
cdr3_aa: CASSVSPGVTGEVTGELFF
cdr3_nt: TGTGCCAGCAGTGTAAGCCCTGGGGTGACGGGAGAGGTGACCGGGGAGCTGTTTTTT

j_call: TRBJ2-3
cdr3_length: 12
clone_size: NA
d_call: NA
v_call: TRBV6-1
cdr3_aa: CASLASTDTQYF
cdr3_nt: TGTGCCAGCTTAGCGAGCACAGATACGCAGTATTTT

j_call: TRBJ2-7
cdr3_length: 22
clone_size: NA
d_call: TRBD1
v_call: TRBV13
cdr3_aa: CASSGGTGVVGQAFTTLPEQYF
cdr3_nt: TGTGCCAGCAGCGGTGGGACAGGGGTGGTAGGTCAAGCCTTCACCACGCTCCCAGAGCAGTACTTC

j_call: TRBJ1-1
cdr3_length: 15
clone_size: NA
d_call: NA
v_call: TRBV19
cdr3_aa: CASSIAGGGGTEAFF
cdr3_nt: TGTGCCAGTAGTATCGCCGGGGGGGGAGGTACTGAAGCTTTCTTT

j_call: TRBJ2-7
cdr3_length: 16
clone_size: NA
d_call: TRBD2
v_call: TRBV13
cdr3_aa: CASSPTGTSGGDEQYF
cdr3_nt: TGTGCCAGCAGCCCAACCGGGACTAGCGGGGGCGACGAGCAGTACTTC

j_call: TRBJ2-7
cdr3_length: 14
clone_size: NA
d_call: TRBD1
v_call: TRBV6-5
cdr3_aa: CASRVGQGTYEQYF
cdr3_nt: TGTGCCAGCAGGGTGGGACAGGGGACCTACGAGCAGTACTTC

j_call: TRBJ2-1
cdr3_length: 15
clone_size: NA
d_call: NA
v_call: TRBV6-5
cdr3_aa: CASSYGGETDNEQFF
cdr3_nt: TGTGCCAGCAGTTACGGGGGAGAGACGGACAATGAGCAGTTCTTC

j_call: TRBJ1-6
cdr3_length: 14
clone_size: once
d_call: TRBD1
v_call: TRBV5-1
cdr3_aa: CASSADRGNSPLHF
cdr3_nt: TGCGCCAGCAGCGCCGACAGGGGAAATTCACCCCTCCACTTT

j_call: TRBJ1-4
cdr3_length: 14
clone_size: NA
d_call: NA
v_call: TRBV5-1
cdr3_aa: CASSAGTTHEKLFF
cdr3_nt: TGCGCCAGCAGCGCCGGGACGACTCATGAAAAACTGTTTTTT

j_call: TRBJ2-5
cdr3_length: 13
clone_size: NA
d_call: NA
v_call: TRBV7-6
cdr3_aa: CASSYQGSQTQYF
cdr3_nt: TGTGCCAGCAGCTATCAGGGGTCACAGACCCAGTACTTC